Listed here are 30 T cell receptor beta chains from one sample, sequenced in a study of glioma-infiltrating T cells after dendritic cell vaccination. Profiling relied on immunoSEQ multiplex PCR, and the TCRdb table lists in-frame clones only, not all of them. The top ten hold 9% to 10% of the sample, which has some 70,000 clones, around four fifths seen once. The specimen was blood, collected before dendritic cell vaccination. All receptors come from a human donor with glioblastoma.

The chain links TRBV18 to TRBJ2-7; D is unresolved. In germline, CDR1 is KGHSH, CDR2 LQKENI. The CDR3 spans 13 residues. Trimming removed 3 bases at V and 0 bases at J, with 6 bases between. The CDR3 loop is CASSPGSSYEQYF. The CDR3 DNA is TGTGCCAGCTCACCGGGCAGCTCCTACGAGCAGTACTTC.

The chain combines TRBV2 with TRBJ2-5; D is perhaps TRBD2 (7 bases). The CDR3 totals 14 residues. The germline CDR1 and CDR2 sequences are SNHLY and FYNNEI. V lost 4 bases and J lost 5, with 14 bases in between. The CDR3 DNA reads TGTGCCAGCAGTGCTTCGGGGGGCCGGGAGACCCAGTACTTC. It translates to CASSASGGRETQYF.

This clone came up once. J is TRBJ2-7 and V is TRBV9; TRBD1 agrees at 11 bases. The CDR3 sequence is 16 residues long. Germline-derived CDR1 and CDR2 are SGDLS and YYNGEE. Trimming took 0 bases from V and 7 from J; bases not matched to a gene: 9. CDR3 residues: CASSVGLRTGGDEQYF. The CDR3 nucleotides are TGTGCCAGCAGCGTAGGGTTGCGGACAGGGGGCGATGAGCAGTACTTC.

This chain joins TRBV4-1 and TRBJ2-7; 13 positions agree with TRBD2. Per the germline V gene, CDR1 is MGHRA and CDR2 is YSYEKL. CDR3 length: 15 amino acids. Unmatched junction bases numbered 5, after V lost 7 bases and J lost 2 bases. As DNA, the CDR3 is TGCGCCAGCAAACCGGGACTAGCGGGGACCTACGAGCAGTACTTC. Protein: CASKPGLAGTYEQYF.

The rearrangement links TRBV28 to TRBJ1-2; D is possibly TRBD1 (5 bases). Deletions cut 2 bases from V and 7 bases from J, with 14 bases between. The CDR3 contains 14 residues. CDR1 is MDHEN, CDR2 SYDVKM, per germline. The CDR3 nucleotides are TGTGCCAGCAGTTTAATATCAGGGTCACGTGGCTACACCTTC. Translating gives CASSLISGSRGYTF.

This clone was detected only a few times. The chain employs TRBV2 and TRBJ2-5, with unresolved D. TRBJ2-7 matches the DNA end more closely, so the J call is doubtful. Germline V CDR1 and CDR2: SNHLY, FYNNEI. There are 14 residues in the CDR3. CDR3 sequence reads: CASSEPFRPYEQYF. The CDR3 DNA follows: TGTGCCAGCAGTGAACCCTTTCGTCCCTACGAGCAGTACTTC.

The chain employs TRBV30 and TRBJ2-1; 13 bases are shared with TRBD2. Germline-derived CDR1 and CDR2 are GTSNPN and SVGIG (reference sequence). The CDR3 totals 18 residues. The trim removed 2 bases at V and 9 bases at J, leaving 16 bases unmatched. The CDR3 loop is CAWSSIVTSGGATGEQFF. The CDR3 DNA reads TGTGCCTGGAGTAGTATCGTCACTAGCGGGGGGGCCACCGGTGAGCAGTTCTTC. Using reference TRBV30 and TRBJ2-1 for the parts outside the CDR3, the full variable domain is SQTIHQWPATLVQPVGSPLSLECTVEGTSNPNLYWYRQAAGRGLQLLFYSVGIGQISSEVPQNLSASRPQDRQFILSSKKLLLSDSGFYLCAWSSIVTSGGATGEQFFGPGTRLTVL.

The chain recombines TRBV5-5 with TRBJ1-5; 9 bases are shared with TRBD1. The CDR3 length is 16 residues. Germline CDR1 SGHKS, CDR2 YYEKEE (reference sequence). V dropped 5 bases and J dropped 3; count of bases not matched to a gene: 9. The CDR3 loop is CASRNTGQGDNQPQHF. Written as DNA, the CDR3 is TGTGCCAGCAGAAACACGGGACAGGGCGACAATCAGCCCCAGCATTTT.

A few counts support this clone. This chain uses TRBV7-8 with TRBJ2-5, with 15 nucleotides matching TRBD2. CDR3 size: 19 residues. With 4 bases clipped from V and 4 bases from J, the junction kept 13 bases outside the gene matches. CDR1 and CDR2 from the germline V gene are SGHVS and FQNEAQ. CDR3 sequence reads: CASSSRTSGGGWKGETQYF. The CDR3 DNA reads as TGTGCCAGCAGCTCCCGGACTAGCGGGGGGGGGTGGAAAGGAGAGACCCAGTACTTC.

This sequence joins TRBV2 and TRBJ1-1, with a tentative D call TRBD1 (5 bases). The CDR3 contains 14 residues. The V and J ends lost 9 bases and 2 bases respectively, with 16 bases between them. The germline gives CDR1 SNHLY, CDR2 FYNNEI. The DNA for the CDR3 is TGTGCCAGTGGAACCTCAGGGCTTAACACTGAAGCTTTCTTT. It yields the protein CASGTSGLNTEAFF. The whole variable domain, remainder taken from reference TRBV2 and TRBJ1-1, is EPEVTQTPSHQVTQMGQEVILRCVPISNHLYFYWYRQILGQKVEFLVSFYNNEISEKSEIFDDQFSVERPDGSNFTLKIRSTKLEDSAMYFCASGTSGLNTEAFFGQGTRLTVV.

This clone has more than one count but fewer than ten. This rearrangement joins TRBV5-1 to TRBJ2-2; 7 bases map to TRBD1. The CDR3 has 15 amino acids. CDR1 is SGHRS and CDR2 is YFSETQ in the germline V gene. V was pared by 0 bases and J by 6 bases, with 5 bases of the junction left unmatched. The CDR3 region is CASSLAGQGAGELFF. The DNA for the CDR3 is TGCGCCAGCAGCTTGGCAGGCCAGGGGGCCGGGGAGCTGTTTTTT. Filled out from reference TRBV5-1 and TRBJ2-2, the complete variable domain reads KAGVTQTPRYLIKTRGQQVTLSCSPISGHRSVSWYQQTPGQGLQFLFEYFSETQRNKGNFPGRFSGRQFSNSRSEMNVSTLELGDSALYLCASSLAGQGAGELFFGEGSRLTVL.

The chain recombines TRBV19 with TRBJ2-3, with D uncertain. This CDR3 comprises 17 residues. Per germline, CDR1 LNHDA and CDR2 SQIVND (reference sequence). V dropped 1 base and J dropped 0 bases, with 14 bases sitting between them. The CDR3, as DNA: TGTGCCAGTAGTATAGGTCTCCTCCCTTTTAGCACAGATACGCAGTATTTT. Its translation is CASSIGLLPFSTDTQYF.

To note about this clone: In the same sample, other DNA sequences code for this CDR3. The rearrangement joins TRBV6-1 to TRBJ1-1; D not resolved. The ends were cut back, 7 bases at V and 0 bases at J, with 15 bases in the middle. Germline lookup yields CDR1 MNHNS and CDR2 SASEGT. The CDR3 runs 15 residues. CDR3 coding DNA: TGTGCCAGCACCCATCTTCGCGATATGAACACTGAAGCTTTCTTT. It is translated as CASTHLRDMNTEAFF.

The rearrangement joins TRBV7-9 to TRBJ2-2; D gene uncertain. Germline V gives CDR1 SEHNR, CDR2 FQNEAQ (reference sequence). V gave up 2 bases and J gave up 0 bases, with 10 bases separating them. The CDR3 has 16 residues. The CDR3 DNA is TGTGCCAGCAGCTTATGGCGGCCGACGAACACCGGGGAGCTGTTTTTT. Amino acid sequence: CASSLWRPTNTGELFF.

The chain uses TRBV11-3 and TRBJ2-3; D not certain. The CDR3 loop spans 13 amino acids. V was pared by 6 bases and J by 2 bases, with 9 bases between. The V gene's germline CDR1 is SGHNT and CDR2 YENEEA. The CDR3 here is CASSPPSTDTQYF. CDR3 nucleotides: TGTGCCAGCAGTCCCCCTTCCACAGATACGCAGTATTTT.

For the CDR3, the DNA is TGTGCCAGCAGCTTAGGAGGCCAGGGAAGAGACGGGGAGCTGTTTTTT. Protein sequence: CASSLGGQGRDGELFF. This chain connects TRBV7-6 to TRBJ2-2, with D perhaps matching TRBD1 (5 bases). This CDR3 comprises 16 residues. Germline values: CDR1 SGHVS, CDR2 FNYEAQ. Trimming shortened V by 1 base and J by 7 bases, and 16 bases separated the two germline ends.

The chain combines TRBV7-9 with TRBJ2-7; D possibly corresponds to TRBD2 (6 bases). The CDR3 consists of 16 residues. V lost 5 bases to trimming and J lost 5 bases, with 22 bases between them. The germline V gene encodes CDR1 SEHNR and CDR2 FQNEAQ (reference sequence). The DNA for the CDR3 is TGTGCCAGCAGCCCCCGGGACTCGTACCGATGGGACGAGCAGTACTTC. This encodes CASSPRDSYRWDEQYF. The entire variable domain, with the rest obtained from reference TRBV7-9 and TRBJ2-7, is as follows: DTGVSQNPRHKITKRGQNVTFRCDPISEHNRLYWYRQTLGQGPEFLTYFQNEAQLEKSRLLSDRFSAERPKGSFSTLEIQRTEQGDSAMYLCASSPRDSYRWDEQYFGPGTRLTVT.

The chain has TRBV7-9 and TRBJ2-7, with 12 positions matching TRBD2. There are 15 residues in the CDR3. CDR1 SEHNR and CDR2 FQNEAQ come from the germline V gene (reference sequence). V was pared by 6 bases and J by 2 bases, with 5 bases of the junction left unmatched. DNA for the CDR3: TGTGCCAGCAGGTATACTAGCGGGGGGACCTACGAGCAGTACTTC. This sequence encodes CASRYTSGGTYEQYF.

The V call is TRBV25-1, the J call TRBJ1-2, with TRBD1 as a possible D gene (5 bases). Trimming took off 4 bases at V and 2 bases at J, with 11 bases between the two ends. CDR1 and CDR2 from the germline V gene are MGHDK and SYGVNS. CDR3 size: 14 residues. As DNA, the CDR3 is TGTGCCAGCAGTGCCTTGACAGAAAACTATGGCTACACCTTC. It yields the protein CASSALTENYGYTF.

The chain employs TRBV2 and TRBJ2-1; 7 nucleotides line up with TRBD2. The CDR3 extends over 13 amino acids. Trimming cost V 4 bases and J 5 bases; bases outside gene matches: 2. Germline assignment: CDR1 SNHLY and CDR2 FYNNEI. As DNA, the CDR3 is TGTGCCAGCAGTGGGGGGGGAGACAATGAGCAGTTCTTC. This gives the protein CASSGGGDNEQFF.

The CDR3 nucleotides are TGTGCCAGCAGCCAAGCCCTAGCGGGGGGGCCTGGCACAGATACGCAGTATTTT. It codes for CASSQALAGGPGTDTQYF. The chain carries TRBV4-2 and TRBJ2-3, with TRBD2 matching 12 bases. Germline values: CDR1 LGHNA, CDR2 YNFKEQ. V trimming: 1 base; J trimming: 1 base; junction bases outside the gene matches: 6. This CDR3 comprises 18 residues.

The chain joins TRBV2 to TRBJ2-7, with 9 bases matching TRBD1. The germline V gene has CDR1 SNHLY and CDR2 FYNNEI. This CDR3 has 15 amino acids. V gave up 5 bases and J gave up 5 bases; unmatched junction bases: 10. The CDR3 region is CASSYLGQGFNEQYF. The CDR3 DNA sequence: TGTGCCAGCAGTTATTTGGGACAGGGCTTCAACGAGCAGTACTTC.

The chain combines TRBV13 with TRBJ2-2, with TRBD2 matching over 10 bases. CDR1 and CDR2 (germline): PRHDT, FYEKMQ (reference sequence). There are 17 residues in the CDR3. Trimming cost V 1 base and J 3 bases; bases outside gene matches: 5. The CDR3 loop is CASSLVLAGSHTGELFF. The CDR3 coding sequence is TGTGCCAGCAGCTTAGTACTAGCGGGGAGTCACACCGGGGAGCTGTTTTTT.

This sequence joins TRBV12-5 and TRBJ2-7; 7 bases are shared with TRBD2. Trimming took 5 bases from V and 0 from J; bases not matched to a gene: 4. The CDR3 covers 14 residues. The germline gives CDR1 LGHNT, CDR2 FRNRAP. CDR3: CASGPSGSSYEQYF. In nucleotides, the CDR3 is TGTGCTAGTGGTCCTAGCGGAAGCTCCTACGAGCAGTACTTC. The full variable domain, with the rest looked up from reference TRBV12-5 and TRBJ2-7, is DARVTQTPRHKVTEMGQEVTMRCQPILGHNTVFWYRQTMMQGLELLAYFRNRAPLDDSGMPKDRFSAEMPDATLATLKIQPSEPRDSAVYFCASGPSGSSYEQYFGPGTRLTVT.

This rearrangement joins TRBV6-1 to TRBJ1-6; no firm D call. The CDR3 totals 14 residues. The V gene's germline CDR1 is MNHNS and CDR2 SASEGT. V shed 6 bases and J shed 10 bases, with 16 bases lying between them. The CDR3 sequence: CASSPEGGPSPLHF. DNA of the CDR3: TGTGCCAGCAGCCCTGAAGGTGGGCCCTCACCCCTCCACTTT.

The chain combines TRBV5-1 with TRBJ1-4; the match to TRBD1 covers 8 bases. Trimming cost V 1 base and J 8 bases; bases outside gene matches: 4. The germline V gene encodes CDR1 SGHRS and CDR2 YFSETQ. This CDR3 contains 14 residues. CDR3 nucleotide sequence: TGCGCCAGCAGCTTGAACAGGGGGGGAGAAAAACTGTTTTTT. Protein product: CASSLNRGGEKLFF.

This clone was observed a few times. The V gene is TRBV9, the J gene TRBJ2-7, with a weak D call TRBD1 (5 bases). V was cut by 0 bases and J by 0 bases, with 7 bases left in between. The CDR3 loop spans 14 amino acids. From germline, CDR1 is SGDLS and CDR2 YYNGEE. The CDR3 DNA is TGTGCCAGCAGCGTAGCCGGACACTCCTACGAGCAGTACTTC. This encodes CASSVAGHSYEQYF.

V is TRBV30 and J is TRBJ2-7; TRBD2 matches at 12 bases. The length of the CDR3 is 14 residues. Trimming removed 3 bases from V and 3 bases from J; junction bases left unmatched: 3. Per the germline V gene, CDR1 is GTSNPN and CDR2 is SVGIG (reference sequence). In DNA, the CDR3 is TGTGCCTGGAGGAGGACTAGCGGGGACTACGAGCAGTACTTC. It translates to CAWRRTSGDYEQYF.

The chain joins TRBV10-3 to TRBJ2-5, with D possibly being TRBD1 (6 bases). The J call may be faulty, since TRBJ2-7 better matches the DNA end. The CDR3 is made up of 12 amino acids. Germline loops: CDR1 ENHRY, CDR2 SYGVKD. CDR3 nucleotide sequence: TGTGCCATCAGTGACGCAGGGGTCGAGCAGTACTTC. The encoded protein is CAISDAGVEQYF.

The J gene is TRBJ1-1, the V gene TRBV5-1; D remains ambiguous. Germline V lookup: CDR1 SGHRS, CDR2 YFSETQ. This CDR3 has 15 residues. Trimming removed 0 bases at V and 4 bases at J, with 13 bases between. Here the CDR3 DNA reads TGCGCCAGCAGCTTGGGGGGAGCCCGAGGCACTGAAGCTTTCTTT. Translating it yields CASSLGGARGTEAFF.